This TCR beta chain was captured by sequencing in a study of T-cell memory formation after mild COVID-19. Study information: The study found TCR clusters largely donor specific.

Study results and limitations: The authors did not confirm SARS-CoV-2 specificity of second-wave clones peaking day 37.

Note on this clonotype: Its target is unknown.

Using its own MiXCR run on the 5' RACE reads, TCRdb lists one record per CDR3 protein. In the table there are roughly 110,000 distinct CDR3 sequences, over 15% of which are singletons. The CDR3 length is 16 residues. V lost 3 bases and J lost 1, with 16 bases in between. The germline CDR1 and CDR2 sequences are SGHRS and YFSETQ. The sequenced sample was PBMCs or a T cell subset sorted from them (not recorded which). This sequence was found in an adult woman who had mild COVID-19 (a few samples of this study predate the infection). Cell type and time point are not known. This chain links TRBV5-1 with TRBJ1-1; tentatively, D is TRBD1 (6 bases). The CDR3 DNA follows: TGCGCCAGCAGCTCCCTACCGGCAGGGGCGAACACTGAAGCTTTCTTT. This codes for CASSSLPAGANTEAFF.